These T cell receptor beta chains were read from a single sample in a study of T cells in Graves' hyperthyroidism and ophthalmopathy. TCRdb independently ran MiXCR on the multiplex PCR reads; one entry per CDR3 protein. Of approximately 610,000 distinct CDR3 sequences listed, over 15% are singletons. Material: blood. These receptors all stem from a woman younger than 30 with Graves' hyperthyroidism. CDR3s include the opening cysteine and the closing phenylalanine or tryptophan. D genes are given only for firm matches. A clone size is listed for some rows: how often the clone was seen (once, few, many), or a class if it is expanded.

>.|TRBV18|TRBJ2-5|.
TGTGCCAGCTCGTCAGAGTTCGGAGAGACCCAGTACTTC
CASSSEFGETQYF
>.|TRBV30|TRBJ2-1|.
TGTGCCTGGAGTTTCGGGGGAAGTGGCAATGAGCAGTTCTTC
CAWSFGGSGNEQFF
>few|TRBV29-1|TRBJ2-1|TRBD2
TGCAGCGGAATAGGACTAGCGGGGGTAAATGAGCAGTTCTTC
CSGIGLAGVNEQFF
>.|TRBV15|TRBJ2-5|.
TGTGCCACCAGCAGAGATCCGGGTACCCAGTACCAAGAGACCCAGTACTTC
CATSRDPGTQYQETQYF
>few|TRBV20-1|TRBJ1-6|.
TGCAGTGCTAGTAGGGGGGCGTTTATCGCCCTCCACTTT
CSASRGAFIALHF
>.|TRBV7-8|TRBJ2-1|.
TGTGCCAGCAGCCCTCGACCTGAATCCTACAATGAGCAGTTCTTC
CASSPRPESYNEQFF
>.|TRBV7-8|TRBJ1-5|TRBD1
TGTGCCAGCAGCCTGCGTCGGGACAGGGTCAATCAGCCCCAGCATTTT
CASSLRRDRVNQPQHF
>many|TRBV11-3|TRBJ2-1|TRBD2
TGTGCCAGCAGCCCTATAGGGTCTAGCGGGGGGTTTTGGAATGAGCAGTTCTTC
CASSPIGSSGGFWNEQFF
>.|TRBV13|TRBJ1-2|.
TGTGCCAGCAGCTCTAGGGGGAGTAGAGACTCGGCTAACTATGGCTACACCTTC
CASSSRGSRDSANYGYTF
>few|TRBV7-9|TRBJ1-1|.
TGTGCCAGCAGCCCCTCCGGGATCCTGAACACTGAAGCTTTCTTT
CASSPSGILNTEAFF
>few|TRBV29-1|TRBJ2-4|.
TGCAGCGTTGTCCTTTACCCTAGCTCCCTAGCCAAAAACATTCAGTACTTC
CSVVLYPSSLAKNIQYF
>few|TRBV3-1|TRBJ2-1|TRBD2
TGTGCCAGCAGCCAAGAGGGGGGGGTTAATGAGCAGTTCTTC
CASSQEGGVNEQFF
>few|TRBV18|TRBJ2-7|.
TGTGCCAGCTCACCGTTGGGAGCAGCCCCCGCCTACGAGCAGTACTTC
CASSPLGAAPAYEQYF
>many|TRBV2|TRBJ2-5|.
TGTGCCAGCAGTCCGGACATCCTCGGGACCCAGTACTTC
CASSPDILGTQYF
>many|TRBV28|TRBJ1-1|.
TGTGCCAGCAGCTACCGGGGGCGCGCAACTGAAGCTTTCTTT
CASSYRGRATEAFF
>many|TRBV9|TRBJ2-2|TRBD2
TGTGCCAGCAGCGTAGATAGCGGGGCGAACACCGGGGAGCTGTTTTTT
CASSVDSGANTGELFF
>many|TRBV12-3/TRBV12-4|TRBJ1-5|.
TGTGCCAGCAGGGATGCTCTCGGTCAGCCCCAGCATTTT
CASRDALGQPQHF
>.|TRBV20-1|TRBJ1-2|TRBD1
TGCAGTGCTAGGGACAGGGGCTACACCTTC
CSARDRGYTF
>few|TRBV4-1|TRBJ1-5|.
TGCGCCAGCAGCCAAATTGAGGGGATTGGCAATCAGCCCCAGCATTTT
CASSQIEGIGNQPQHF
>few|TRBV6-2/TRBV6-3|TRBJ2-5|.
TGTGCCAGCAGGCTCGACTATCAAGAGACCCAGTACTTC
CASRLDYQETQYF
>.|TRBV30|TRBJ1-4|.
TGTGCCTGGAGTGTAAGAAAAACAGGTCTAACTAATGAAAAACTGTTTTTT
CAWSVRKTGLTNEKLFF
>many|TRBV28|TRBJ2-3|.
TGTGCCAGCAAAAGGGGGGTATCCCTGGATACGCAGTATTTT
CASKRGVSLDTQYF
>many|TRBV28|TRBJ2-5|.
TGTGCCAGCAGTTTGAACACGGGGAAGACCCAGTACTTC
CASSLNTGKTQYF
>many|TRBV6-1|TRBJ2-1|.
TGTGCCAGCAGACACCGGACAGATCCCTACAATGAGCAGTTCTTC
CASRHRTDPYNEQFF
>.|TRBV13|TRBJ2-5|.
TGTGCCAGCAGCTTAGGGCCCCGTCGCCACTTC
CASSLGPRRHF
>many|TRBV7-7|TRBJ2-1|.
TGTGCCAGCAGCTTAGAGTTGGAGGTTGGTGAGCAGTTCTTC
CASSLELEVGEQFF
>many|TRBV20-1|TRBJ2-1|.
TGCAGTGCTAGGGGGGGTGATGAGCAGTTCTTC
CSARGGDEQFF
>many|TRBV10-1|TRBJ2-1|.
TGCGCCAGCAGTGACCCGAAGGAGGTCGGGAGTATGTCCTACAATGAGCAGTTCTTC
CASSDPKEVGSMSYNEQFF
>.|TRBV6-5|TRBJ2-7|.
TGTGCCAGCAGTTACGAGTTGGGGATCCTTAGAGTCTACGAGCAGTACTTC
CASSYELGILRVYEQYF
>few|TRBV19|TRBJ2-7|.
TGTGCCAGTAGTATTAGCGTAACCTACGAGCAGTACTTC
CASSISVTYEQYF
>few|TRBV7-9|TRBJ1-1|.
TGTGCCAGCAGTTCAGACAGTCATGAAGCTTTCTTT
CASSSDSHEAFF
>.|TRBV2|TRBJ1-2|.
TGTGCCAGTTGGTCCCGCTATGGCTACACCTTC
CASWSRYGYTF